Listed here are 32 T cell receptor beta chains from one sample, sequenced in a study of Ad26.COV2.S vaccination and SARS-CoV-2 variants. The treatment was: roughly 20 received Ad26.COV2.S at low or high dose, single or two shots; a few received placebo; per-sample allocation not given. The samples were gathered on day 63 after the first injection of vaccine or placebo. The assay was immunoSEQ multiplex PCR, and TCRdb's table has in-frame clones only and misses some. The table lists about 350,000 clones, less than 90% of them singletons, with 6.4% in the top ten. Sequenced material: peripheral blood, taken in a trial of Ad26.COV2.S vaccine versus placebo. These receptors all stem from a person aged 18-65 years who received the Ad26.COV2.S COVID-19 vaccine or a placebo.

The rearrangement uses TRBV29-1 and TRBJ1-2, with D unclear. This CDR3 has 12 amino acids. Germline V gene lookup returns CDR1 SQVTM and CDR2 ANQGSEA. The V end lost 4 bases, the J end lost 4 bases, and 10 bases lay between the germline ends. Here the CDR3 DNA reads TGCAGCGTTGTGGTAGGGAGCTATGGCTACACCTTC. Its protein is CSVVVGSYGYTF.

This chain connects TRBV3-1 (or the pseudogene TRBV3-2) to TRBJ1-1; the D gene is possibly TRBD1 (5 bases). Germline lookup yields CDR1 LGHDT and CDR2 YNNKEL (reference sequence). The CDR3 extends over 14 amino acids. Deletions cut 3 bases from V and 6 bases from J, with 14 bases between. Here the CDR3 reads CASSQRVRGPEAFF. The CDR3 coding sequence is TGTGCCAGCAGCCAGCGAGTACGGGGACCTGAAGCTTTCTTT.

CDR3 amino acids: CASSQLPTIPNTEAFF. The CDR3 DNA is TGTGCCAGCAGCCAGCTCCCCACGATACCGAACACTGAAGCTTTCTTT. The chain carries TRBV14 and TRBJ1-1; D is ambiguous. The CDR3 covers 16 residues. The ends were cut back, 3 bases at V and 1 base at J, with 15 bases in the middle. Germline CDR1 and CDR2: SGHDN and FVKESK. Together with reference TRBV14 and TRBJ1-1, the CDR3 gives the full variable domain: EAGVTQFPSHSVIEKGQTVTLRCDPISGHDNLYWYRRVMGKEIKFLLHFVKESKQDESGMPNNRFLAERTGGTYSTLKVQPAELEDSGVYFCASSQLPTIPNTEAFFGQGTRLTVV.

The CDR3 bases are TGCGCCAGCCAAGGGGGCAGGGGGCCAATGAGCTCTGGAAACACCATATATTTT. Its protein is CASQGGRGPMSSGNTIYF. V and J are TRBV4-1 and TRBJ1-3; 8 bases fit TRBD1. Germline-derived CDR1 and CDR2 are MGHRA and YSYEKL. The junction had 15 bases not matched to a gene; V was cut back by 8 bases and J by 0 bases. The CDR3 length is 18 residues.

This clone has more than one count but fewer than ten. This rearrangement joins TRBV7-9 to TRBJ1-2; 8 nucleotides agree with TRBD1. V lost 3 bases and J lost 5; bases outside the gene matches: 14. CDR1 and CDR2 (germline): SEHNR, FQNEAQ (reference sequence). CDR3 size: 17 residues. The CDR3 is CASSFGTGFRGGYGYTF. CDR3 coding DNA: TGTGCCAGCAGCTTCGGGACAGGTTTTCGTGGTGGGTATGGCTACACCTTC.

CDR3 nucleotides: TGCGCCAGCAGCTCAGGGACAGGGCGTGGCGGGGAGCTGTTTTTT. Translated: CASSSGTGRGGELFF. The chain links TRBV5-1 to TRBJ2-2, with 9 bases aligning to TRBD1. After removal of 3 bases from V and 7 bases from J, the junction contained 7 bases not matched to a gene. Germline lookup yields CDR1 SGHRS and CDR2 YFSETQ. The CDR3 consists of 15 residues.

The CDR3 coding sequence is TGTGCCTGGAGTGTACTGGGCAATCAGCCCCAGCATTTT. This codes for CAWSVLGNQPQHF. J is TRBJ1-5 and V is TRBV30, with D unclear. CDR3 length: 13 amino acids. V was trimmed by 0 bases and J by 2 bases, leaving 5 bases between them. Germline CDR1 reads GTSNPN; CDR2 reads SVGIG (reference sequence).

The sample holds a few counts of this clone. The V and J genes are TRBV15 and TRBJ1-5; D is unresolved. Germline V gene lookup returns CDR1 LNHNV and CDR2 YYDKDF (reference sequence). Trimming shortened V by 0 bases and J by 5 bases, and 14 bases separated the two germline ends. The CDR3 spans 16 residues. CDR3 sequence reads: CATSRDPKGRDQPQHF. The CDR3 DNA reads as TGTGCCACCAGCAGAGACCCAAAAGGGAGGGATCAGCCCCAGCATTTT.

CDR3 sequence: CASGVASFSYNEQFF. CDR3 nucleotides: TGTGCCAGCGGCGTAGCTTCCTTCTCCTACAATGAGCAGTTCTTC. The chain uses TRBV5-5 and TRBJ2-1, with no clear D. This CDR3 spans 15 amino acids. V gave up 7 bases and J gave up 0 bases, with 14 bases separating them. Germline V gene data show CDR1 as SGHKS and CDR2 as YYEKEE (reference sequence).

The genes are TRBV12-5 and TRBJ2-5, with 11 bases matching TRBD2. From germline, CDR1 is LGHNT and CDR2 FRNRAP. This CDR3 spans 18 amino acids. Trimming at V came to 1 base and at J to 0 bases, leaving 7 bases not matched to a gene. CDR3 bases: TGTGCTAGTGGTTTGGATGGGACTAGCGGAGCGTACCAAGAGACCCAGTACTTC. Its protein product is CASGLDGTSGAYQETQYF.

The chain carries TRBV2 and TRBJ2-7; unclear D gene. The CDR3 is 11 residues long. The ends were cut back, 8 bases at V and 4 bases at J, with 9 bases in the middle. Germline values: CDR1 SNHLY, CDR2 FYNNEI. The chain's CDR3 is CASCRKYEQYF. The DNA for the CDR3 is TGTGCCAGCTGTCGAAAATACGAGCAGTACTTC.

V and J are TRBV9 and TRBJ2-1; D could derive from TRBD1 or TRBD2 (5 bases each). Germline loops: CDR1 SGDLS, CDR2 YYNGEE. This CDR3 contains 13 residues. The ends were cut back, 6 bases at V and 6 bases at J, with 13 bases in the middle. As DNA, the CDR3 is TGTGCCAGCAATCCCACCGGGGCCAATGAGCAGTTCTTC. It encodes CASNPTGANEQFF. The whole variable domain, filled in from reference TRBV9 and TRBJ2-1, reads DSGVTQTPKHLITATGQRVTLRCSPRSGDLSVYWYQQSLDQGLQFLIQYYNGEERAKGNILERFSAQQFPDLHSELNLSSLELGDSALYFCASNPTGANEQFFGPGTRLTVL.

This chain links TRBV28 with TRBJ2-7; TRBD1 might be the D (5 bases). The CDR3 sequence is 11 residues long. Trimming shortened V by 7 bases and J by 7 bases, and 11 bases separated the two germline ends. Germline CDR1 MDHEN, CDR2 SYDVKM. The CDR3 region has the DNA TGTGCCAGCACTGGAAGGGGAGAGCAGTACTTC. Protein sequence: CASTGRGEQYF.

This clone was seen a few times. The chain is built from TRBV5-1 and TRBJ2-7; D tentatively fits TRBD1 or TRBD2 (5 bases each). This CDR3 contains 16 residues. V was clipped by 0 bases and J by 0 bases, with 13 bases between them. CDR1 and CDR2 (germline): SGHRS, YFSETQ. The CDR3 DNA is TGCGCCAGCAGCTTGGCGGGGCTCCCTAGCTCCTACGAGCAGTACTTC. This codes for CASSLAGLPSSYEQYF.

This chain connects TRBV30 to TRBJ2-5; 10 bases map to TRBD2. The ends lost 2 bases at V and 1 base at J; junction bases unmatched: 1. Germline values: CDR1 GTSNPN, CDR2 SVGIG (reference sequence). The CDR3 extends over 14 amino acids. CDR3 in amino acids: CAWSLAGAQETQYF. The DNA for the CDR3 is TGTGCCTGGAGTCTAGCGGGAGCCCAAGAGACCCAGTACTTC.

The chain employs TRBV14 and TRBJ2-4, with 8 positions matching TRBD1. Germline CDR1 SGHDN, CDR2 FVKESK. The V segment lost 3 bases and the J segment 7 bases; nucleotides outside the gene matches: 8. This CDR3 has 15 amino acids. The chain's CDR3 is CASSHLRTGLNIQYF. The CDR3 DNA follows: TGTGCCAGCAGCCACCTCAGGACAGGGCTGAACATTCAGTACTTC. The entire variable domain, with the rest obtained from reference TRBV14 and TRBJ2-4, is as follows: EAGVTQFPSHSVIEKGQTVTLRCDPISGHDNLYWYRRVMGKEIKFLLHFVKESKQDESGMPNNRFLAERTGGTYSTLKVQPAELEDSGVYFCASSHLRTGLNIQYFGAGTRLSVL.

In regard to this clone: This sample includes further DNA sequences coding for the same CDR3. The CDR3 spells CASSLSSYEQYF. CDR3 coding DNA: TGTGCCAGCAGTTTGTCGTCCTACGAGCAGTACTTC. The chain carries TRBV28 and TRBJ2-7, with D unclear. CDR3 size: 12 residues. The germline V gene encodes CDR1 MDHEN and CDR2 SYDVKM. V shed 3 bases and J shed 1 base, with 4 bases lying between them. Drawing the rest from reference TRBV28 and TRBJ2-7, the complete variable domain is DVKVTQSSRYLVKRTGEKVFLECVQDMDHENMFWYRQDPGLGLRLIYFSYDVKMKEKGDIPEGYSVSREKKERFSLILESASTNQTSMYLCASSLSSYEQYFGPGTRLTVT.

The chain combines TRBV5-6 with TRBJ2-7; TRBD1 matches 7 bases. Losses at the gene ends were 1 base for V and 2 bases for J; bases not matched to a gene: 12. Germline CDR1 SGHDT, CDR2 YYEEEE. The CDR3 has 17 amino acids. Here the CDR3 DNA reads TGTGCCAGCAGCTTGTCGCCGTCCGGGCAGGGGGCCTACGAGCAGTACTTC. Residues: CASSLSPSGQGAYEQYF.

This clone was counted between two and nine times. The rearrangement links TRBV2 to TRBJ1-5; D ambiguous. The V end lost 2 bases, the J end lost 3 bases, and 11 bases lay between the germline ends. This CDR3 is 15 amino acids long. The germline V gene encodes CDR1 SNHLY and CDR2 FYNNEI. DNA for the CDR3: TGTGCCAGCAGTGAACAAGCCCAGGCCAATCAGCCCCAGCATTTT. It is translated as CASSEQAQANQPQHF. The complete variable domain, with remaining parts taken from reference TRBV2 and TRBJ1-5, reads EPEVTQTPSHQVTQMGQEVILRCVPISNHLYFYWYRQILGQKVEFLVSFYNNEISEKSEIFDDQFSVERPDGSNFTLKIRSTKLEDSAMYFCASSEQAQANQPQHFGDGTRLSIL.

The genes are TRBV18 and TRBJ2-7; D is tentatively TRBD1 or TRBD2 (5 bases each). There are 15 residues in the CDR3. Trimming pared 0 bases from V and 2 bases from J, leaving 11 bases between. CDR1 is KGHSH and CDR2 is LQKENI in the germline V gene. In nucleotides, the CDR3 is TGTGCCAGCTCACCACCCACGGGACCAGCCTACGAGCAGTACTTC. Translating it yields CASSPPTGPAYEQYF.

This chain connects TRBV19 to TRBJ1-1, with D perhaps TRBD1 (5 bases). The V end was cut by 1 base, the J end by 6 bases, with 12 bases between. Germline loops: CDR1 LNHDA, CDR2 SQIVND (reference sequence). This CDR3 region has 14 residues. In DNA form, the CDR3 reads TGTGCCAGTAGTATAGGAGTAGGGACCTCTGAAGCTTTCTTT. Translation: CASSIGVGTSEAFF.

A remark on this clone: At one of its ends the junction is not consistent with the germline gene, which may arise from a read error. The J gene is TRBJ1-1, the V gene TRBV5-4; 10 nucleotides line up with TRBD1. In germline, CDR1 is SGHNT, CDR2 YYREEE (reference sequence). The CDR3 runs to 14 residues. CDR3 residues: CASRLGDRGTEAFF. Written as DNA, the CDR3 is TGTGCCAGCAGATTGGGGGACAGGGGTACTGAAGCTTTCTTT.

Comment on this clone: Other DNA variants within this sample encode the same CDR3. The chain carries TRBV5-1 and TRBJ1-3, with TRBD1 as a possible D gene (5 bases). The V gene lost 0 bases and the J gene lost 1 base, with 5 bases spanning the gap. The CDR3 consists of 14 residues. CDR1 and CDR2 from the germline V gene are SGHRS and YFSETQ. CDR3 in amino acids: CASSLGQSGNTIYF. CDR3 nucleotide sequence: TGCGCCAGCAGCTTGGGACAGTCTGGAAACACCATATATTTT.

The rearrangement uses TRBV27 and TRBJ2-1, with 9 bases fitting TRBD1. Germline CDR1 and CDR2: MNHEY and SMNVEV (reference sequence). The CDR3 runs 16 residues. J gave up 6 bases and V 7 bases, and 13 bases lay outside the gene matches. CDR3 nucleotide sequence: TGTGCCAGCAAGCCCGGGTTCGGGACAGGGAGCAATGAGCAGTTCTTC. Its protein is CASKPGFGTGSNEQFF.

The chain combines TRBV7-2 with TRBJ2-2; D call uncertain. The CDR3 runs 14 residues. CDR1 and CDR2 (germline): SGHTA, FQGNSA. Trimming took off 1 base at V and 6 bases at J, with 9 bases between the two ends. The CDR3 nucleotides read TGTGCCAGCAGCTTAGTACCCGGAGCCGGGGAGCTGTTTTTT. Its protein is CASSLVPGAGELFF.

The chain carries TRBV11-2 and TRBJ2-1, with D maybe TRBD2 (6 bases). Germline lookup yields CDR1 SGHAT and CDR2 FQNNGV. This CDR3 is 12 amino acids long. The CDR3 region has the DNA TGTGGGGCGGGGCCCTCCTACAATGAGCAGTTCTTC. This gives the protein CGAGPSYNEQFF. Looking up the rest from reference TRBV11-2 and TRBJ2-1 gives the full variable domain: EAGVAQSPRYKIIEKRQSVAFWCNPISGHATLYWYQQILGQGPKLLIQFQNNGVVDDSQLPKDRFSAERLKGVDSTLKIQPAKLEDSAVYLCGAGPSYNEQFFGPGTRLTVL.

This sequence joins TRBV30 and TRBJ1-1; possibly TRBD1 for D (5 bases). The CDR3 spans 12 residues. V was clipped by 4 bases and J by 6 bases, with 12 bases between them. The germline CDR1 and CDR2 sequences are GTSNPN and SVGIG (reference sequence). The CDR3 loop reads CAWTLGASEAFF. The CDR3 DNA follows: TGTGCCTGGACCCTCGGGGCCTCTGAAGCTTTCTTT.

In nucleotides, the CDR3 is TGTGCCAGCAGCTCTACCAGGGGGCAACCCCAGCATTTT. The encoded protein is CASSSTRGQPQHF. The V call is TRBV7-9, the J call TRBJ1-5, with 8 bases matching TRBD1. The germline V gene has CDR1 SEHNR and CDR2 FQNEAQ (reference sequence). This CDR3 spans 13 amino acids. The V gene end was trimmed by 4 bases and the J gene end by 10 bases; junction bases not matched to a gene: 6.

This clone was picked up a small number of times. V and J are TRBV6-5 and TRBJ1-1, with 7 bases identical to TRBD1. Looked up from germline, CDR1 is MNHEY and CDR2 is SVGAGI. CDR3 length: 15 residues. The junction had 7 bases not matched to a gene; V was cut back by 5 bases and J by 1 base. In DNA form, the CDR3 reads TGTGCCAGCAGTATTAAGAGACAGGGGAACACTGAAGCTTTCTTT. Translated: CASSIKRQGNTEAFF.

V usage is TRBV4-3 and J usage is TRBJ2-3, with D unclear. The germline V gene has CDR1 LGHNA and CDR2 YSLEER. This CDR3 has 16 amino acids. V lost 0 bases to trimming and J lost 0 bases, with 10 bases between them. In DNA, the CDR3 is TGCGCCAGCAGCCAAGACCCGCGCCTGAGCACAGATACGCAGTATTTT. Amino acid sequence: CASSQDPRLSTDTQYF.

The J gene is TRBJ2-3, the V gene TRBV29-1; D gene uncertain. CDR3 length equals 14 residues. V was shortened by 5 bases and J by 5 bases, with 17 bases between the two germline ends. Germline CDR1 SQVTM, CDR2 ANQGSEA. CDR3 nucleotides: TGCAGCGTTAGCGCCCCCCTGGCACAAGATACGCAGTATTTT. Amino acids: CSVSAPLAQDTQYF.

V and J are TRBV29-1 and TRBJ1-2; tentatively, D is TRBD1 (6 bases). Germline V gives CDR1 SQVTM, CDR2 ANQGSEA. This CDR3 has 13 residues. V gave up 4 bases and J gave up 2 bases, with 11 bases separating them. In DNA form, the CDR3 reads TGCAGCGTTGTCGAGGGGGGAAACTATGGCTACACCTTC. Protein sequence: CSVVEGGNYGYTF.